This entry concerns a single T cell receptor beta chain. Its antigen is not yet known. Within one base of it there is no much larger clone, and no base qualities were kept. These data originate in a study of T cells in Graves' hyperthyroidism and ophthalmopathy (dated by TCRdb to about 2019). About the full investigation: Peripheral blood samples were taken at initial diagnosis, before any treatment was given. After blood sampling, hyperthyroidism patients were treated with methimazole at a starting dose of 30 mg daily, and ophthalmopathy patients were treated with high-dose intravenous methylprednisolone. The 80 to 100 discovery patients were randomly divided into training and test sets at a 7:3 ratio. Prospective prediction of ophthalmopathy was tested in an independent validation cohort of approximately 19 hyperthyroidism patients and approximately 17 patients who later progressed to ophthalmopathy. To identify TCR V-J signatures that set the groups apart, the researchers used a discovery cohort of about a hundred patients, made up of around 42 with Graves' ophthalmopathy and 57 with stable Graves' hyperthyroidism. In roughly six Graves' hyperthyroidism patients, the study also compared T-cell repertoires from thyroid tissue with T-cell repertoires from blood. According to the paper, TCR Vbeta CDR3 sequencing was carried out on about 140 peripheral blood samples, which came from around 43 ophthalmopathy, 70 to 80 hyperthyroidism and around 17 progressor patients.

Including the terminal cysteine and phenylalanine, the CDR3 comprises 13 residues. Only the CDR3 region is kept as DNA, spanning 39 bases read in frame from base 1. A distance of 15 bases separates the germline ends of V and J, which lose 6 bases and 7 bases respectively. Per the germline V gene (reference sequence), DFQATT is the CDR1 and SNEGSKA is the CDR2. What the study reported, not specific to this receptor: Most expanded thyroid clonotypes (frequency above 0.001) were also detected in blood, suggesting blood repertoires may reflect thyroid immune responses. In cross-validation, a model built on a 13 V-J signature told ophthalmopathy apart from stable hyperthyroidism with roughly 87% sensitivity and around 84% specificity, and in testing the same model reached 80%/75%. During validation, the model predicted progression to ophthalmopathy a median of roughly 7.1 months ahead of onset, with 60% to 71% sensitivity and roughly 75% specificity. No statistical method was used to set the sample size in advance, and investigators knew the group allocation.

The TCR beta CDR3 regions were amplified from the RNA transcripts. A first-round RT-PCR of the TCR CDR3 used the HTBI primer set with the Qiagen OneStep RT-PCR kit. A second multiplex PCR round built the libraries, followed by size selection and purification. Paired-end sequencing of the libraries was performed with 100 bp reads on an Illumina HiSeq2000. Regarding the original processing steps: SOAPnuke was used to process the raw data, removing reads that contained adapters or uncalled bases, had a mean Phred below 15, or lacked an exact match to the constant primer or identifier. High-quality paired reads were merged with COPE v1.2.5, and unique nucleotide sequences were defined as clonotypes. MiTCR v1.1 was used to align clonotypes to the IMGT TRBV, TRBD and TRBJ reference segments. Analysis was restricted to V-J combinations with a frequency above 0.0001, which covered 98% to 99.2% of repertoires. The TCS score was defined as the ratio of F50 (clonal expansion) to E x V (chaos), calculated using BLOSUM62-based TCRdist between CDR3 peptides within each V-J. Welch's t-statistics and random forest reduced 450 to 600 V-J features to some 14, which were used in a naive Bayes classifier (R e1071). The public reads were reanalyzed by TCRdb: fastp trimming at Q25, MiXCR alignment, in-frame beta chains only. Rows merge per CDR3 protein into single entries with the most common DNA and genes. The V and J calls follow TCRdb's processing rather than the paper's. For this sample the table gives 400,000 to 500,000 distinct CDR3 sequences, of which around 15% were detected only once. The ten largest clones represent roughly 13% of the sample.

Ophthalmopathy patients had moderately to severely active disease, with a Clinical Activity Score of 3 or more, a NOSPECS grade of 4 or more, and a disease duration of less than 3 months. Exclusion was applied to patients with uncontrolled infections, other autoimmune diseases, pregnancy or lactation. Diagnoses were established on the basis of clinical symptoms, serum thyroxine and TRAb, thyroid ultrasound, and orbital computed tomography. PBMCs were isolated from about 9.2 ml of fresh peripheral blood by Ficoll-Paque density gradient centrifugation. Total RNA was extracted using Trizol reagent, and RNA quality was assessed on an Agilent 2100 Bioanalyzer.

The specimen was blood. This sequence was found in a man between 18 and 29 years old with Graves' ophthalmopathy. The rearranged segments are TRBV20-1 and TRBJ1-4, with a tentative D gene TRBD1 over 5 matching bases. The CDR3 corresponds to CSARALGGEKLFF. The sequenced DNA: TGCAGTGCGCGTGCCCTTGGGGGTGAAAAACTGTTTTTT.